The sample holds many counts of the clone carrying this T cell receptor beta chain. The study amplified TCR beta CDR3 regions using RNA transcripts. HTBI-primed RT-PCR formed the first round, and a multiplex PCR formed the second. TCRdb passed the multiplex PCR reads through MiXCR, listing each CDR3 protein once. The sample contains about 240,000 distinct CDR3 sequences, around 45% of which appear only once. CDR3 length: 13 amino acids. Between the trimmed V and J ends, which lost 5 bases and 5 bases, there was a span of 10 bases. Germline loops: CDR1 LNHNV, CDR2 YYDKDF (reference sequence). This specimen belongs to a study of Graves' ophthalmopathy and Graves' hyperthyroidism.

J is TRBJ1-5 and V is TRBV15; D not resolved. The receptor's source is an adult man with Graves' ophthalmopathy. Sequences were obtained from peripheral blood. CDR3 DNA sequence: TGTGCCACCAGCCGAGGGTATGATCAGCCCCAGCATTTT. It codes for CATSRGYDQPQHF.